One and the same sample provided the 26 T cell receptor beta chains below, sequenced in a study of chemoradiotherapy in HPV16-positive cancers. Assay used: immunoSEQ multiplex PCR; TCRdb lists only in-frame clones, some missing. The sample includes 50,000 to 55,000 clones, 90% of them seen just once. The specimen comprised blood, sampled from a patient who underwent chemoradiotherapy. The receptors stem from a human donor with HPV-associated anogenital cancer.

The CDR3 DNA is TGTGCCAGCAGCCCCGGACTAGCGGGGGCCTGGGATGAGCAGTTCTTC. Its protein product is CASSPGLAGAWDEQFF. The V call is TRBV7-2, the J call TRBJ2-1; 13 nucleotides align to TRBD2. The CDR3 has 16 amino acids. The junction had 9 bases not matched to a gene; V was cut back by 5 bases and J by 8 bases. Germline-derived CDR1 and CDR2 are SGHTA and FQGNSA.

This clone was recorded only once. The chain links TRBV10-3 to TRBJ2-3, with D perhaps TRBD2 (6 bases). Germline V gene data show CDR1 as ENHRY and CDR2 as SYGVKD. The V end was cut by 6 bases, the J end by 4 bases, with 11 bases between. The CDR3 runs 13 residues. Here the CDR3 DNA reads TGTGCCATCAGAGACGGGAGTGCAGATACGCAGTATTTT. Protein sequence: CAIRDGSADTQYF.

The rearrangement links TRBV6-5 to TRBJ1-6, with TRBD1 as a possible D gene (6 bases). The CDR3 length is 12 residues. V was pared by 4 bases and J by 14 bases, with 12 bases between. Germline loops: CDR1 MNHEY, CDR2 SVGAGI. As DNA, the CDR3 is TGTGCCAGCAGTTGGGGGCACGGGGCCCTCCACTTT. This codes for CASSWGHGALHF.

The V gene is TRBV25-1, the J gene TRBJ2-2, with 7 bases identical to TRBD1. Losses at the gene ends were 6 bases for V and 3 bases for J; bases not matched to a gene: 7. The CDR3 has 15 residues. From germline, CDR1 is MGHDK and CDR2 SYGVNS. This chain's CDR3 is CASSGATGYTGELFF. CDR3 sequence (DNA): TGTGCCAGCAGCGGAGCGACAGGGTACACCGGGGAGCTGTTTTTT. Combining the CDR3 with reference TRBV25-1 and TRBJ2-2 gives the whole variable domain EADIYQTPRYLVIGTGKKITLECSQTMGHDKMYWYQQDPGMELHLIHYSYGVNSTEKGDLSSESTVSRIRTEHFPLTLESARPSHTSQYLCASSGATGYTGELFFGEGSRLTVL.

This clone was seen once. J is TRBJ1-2 and V is TRBV27, with D unresolved. The CDR3 contains 14 residues. The V end was cut by 2 bases, the J end by 3 bases, with 10 bases between. Germline values: CDR1 MNHEY, CDR2 SMNVEV (reference sequence). The chain's CDR3 is CASSLGPADYGYTF. In DNA, the CDR3 is TGTGCCAGCAGTTTAGGACCCGCCGACTATGGCTACACCTTC.

The chain employs TRBV11-2 and TRBJ1-3; D not certain. CDR1 is SGHAT and CDR2 is FQNNGV in the germline V gene. V lost 3 bases to trimming and J lost 0 bases, with 6 bases between them. The CDR3 covers 14 residues. Here the CDR3 reads CASSFGLSGNTIYF. In nucleotides, the CDR3 is TGTGCCAGCAGCTTTGGCCTCTCTGGAAACACCATATATTTT. The full variable domain, rest sourced from reference TRBV11-2 and TRBJ1-3, is EAGVAQSPRYKIIEKRQSVAFWCNPISGHATLYWYQQILGQGPKLLIQFQNNGVVDDSQLPKDRFSAERLKGVDSTLKIQPAKLEDSAVYLCASSFGLSGNTIYFGEGSWLTVV.

The rearrangement joins TRBV5-4 to TRBJ2-1; 10 bases fit TRBD2. This CDR3 spans 15 amino acids. V lost 4 bases to trimming and J lost 7 bases; unmatched junction nucleotides: 8. Germline V gene data show CDR1 as SGHNT and CDR2 as YYREEE (reference sequence). CDR3 sequence (DNA): TGTGCCAGCAGCCCATTTACAGCGGGGGGGAATGAGCAGTTCTTC. Protein: CASSPFTAGGNEQFF. The entire variable domain, with the rest obtained from reference TRBV5-4 and TRBJ2-1, is as follows: ETGVTQSPTHLIKTRGQQVTLRCSSQSGHNTVSWYQQALGQGPQFIFQYYREEENGRGNFPPRFSGLQFPNYSSELNVNALELDDSALYLCASSPFTAGGNEQFFGPGTRLTVL.

The chain carries TRBV5-4 and TRBJ1-2; D gene unclear. V shed 0 bases and J shed 7 bases, with 7 bases lying between them. Germline values: CDR1 SGHNT, CDR2 YYREEE (reference sequence). The length of the CDR3 is 12 residues. In DNA form, the CDR3 reads TGTGCCAGCAGCTTGGGGGATATTGGCTACACCTTC. Its protein product is CASSLGDIGYTF.

This clone was counted between two and nine times. The chain uses TRBV25-1 and TRBJ2-7; 7 bases match TRBD2. Germline CDR1 and CDR2: MGHDK and SYGVNS. The CDR3 sequence is 16 residues long. J was trimmed by 3 bases and V by 5 bases; bases with no gene match: 13. In nucleotides, the CDR3 is TGTGCCAGCAGTTCCAGGGAGGGCCCTAAAGGCTACGAGCAGTACTTC. It encodes CASSSREGPKGYEQYF.

This clone showed up just once. The chain is built from TRBV28 and TRBJ2-7; the D gene could be TRBD1 or TRBD2 (5 bases each). Trimming took 4 bases from V and 0 from J, leaving 7 bases between them. The CDR3 is 13 amino acids. Germline CDR1 is MDHEN and CDR2 is SYDVKM. The CDR3 is CASSWGSSYEQYF. The DNA of the CDR3 is TGTGCCAGCAGTTGGGGGAGCTCCTACGAGCAGTACTTC.

The chain couples TRBV5-1 to TRBJ2-3; D not resolved. CDR3 length: 11 amino acids. V dropped 0 bases and J dropped 6 bases, with 2 bases sitting between them. Germline V gene sequence: CDR1 SGHRS, CDR2 YFSETQ. The CDR3 here is CASSLEDTQYF. In DNA, the CDR3 is TGCGCCAGCAGCTTGGAGGATACGCAGTATTTT. Using reference TRBV5-1 and TRBJ2-3 for the parts outside the CDR3, the full variable domain is KAGVTQTPRYLIKTRGQQVTLSCSPISGHRSVSWYQQTPGQGLQFLFEYFSETQRNKGNFPGRFSGRQFSNSRSEMNVSTLELGDSALYLCASSLEDTQYFGPGTRLTVL.

The chain couples TRBV4-2 to TRBJ2-2; possibly TRBD2 for D (6 bases). Trimming removed 0 bases at V and 5 bases at J, with 10 bases between. The CDR3 spans 15 residues. From germline, CDR1 is LGHNA and CDR2 YNFKEQ. In DNA, the CDR3 is TGTGCCAGCAGCCAAGAAAAGGACTATACCGGGGAGCTGTTTTTT. It is translated as CASSQEKDYTGELFF.

This clone appeared once. The chain uses TRBV5-4 and TRBJ2-7, with 7 positions matching TRBD1. Germline V gene data show CDR1 as SGHNT and CDR2 as YYREEE (reference sequence). V lost 0 bases and J lost 3; bases outside the gene matches: 6. The length of the CDR3 is 15 residues. The CDR3 DNA reads as TGTGCCAGCAGCTTGGAGGGGGCGCTCGGCTACGAGCAGTACTTC. As protein: CASSLEGALGYEQYF.

This sequence joins TRBV7-8 and TRBJ2-7; maybe TRBD1 (5 bases). V was pared by 2 bases and J by 3 bases, with 20 bases between. Germline CDR1 SGHVS, CDR2 FQNEAQ. The CDR3 is 17 residues long. Here the CDR3 DNA reads TGTGCCAGCAGCTTATCGCCATACAGGCGCCCAGGCTACGAGCAGTACTTC. It specifies CASSLSPYRRPGYEQYF.

This sequence joins TRBV9 and TRBJ1-3; TRBD1 is a possible D gene (5 bases). Germline loops: CDR1 SGDLS, CDR2 YYNGEE. The length of the CDR3 is 18 residues. Trimming took 0 bases from V and 0 from J, leaving 16 bases between them. The CDR3 protein is CASSVEPDGGVSGNTIYF. The CDR3 DNA sequence: TGTGCCAGCAGCGTAGAACCCGACGGGGGAGTCTCTGGAAACACCATATATTTT.

The chain employs TRBV9 and TRBJ2-1; unclear D gene. The V end lost 4 bases, the J end lost 7 bases, and 21 bases lay between the germline ends. CDR3 length: 16 residues. Germline V gene sequence: CDR1 SGDLS, CDR2 YYNGEE. Here the CDR3 DNA reads TGTGCCAGCAGCCCCAGACCCCTCGGTGATACTAATGAGCAGTTCTTC. Its translation: CASSPRPLGDTNEQFF.

J is TRBJ2-7 and V is TRBV6-5; 13 bases are a match to TRBD2. The J segment lost 7 bases and the V segment lost 6 bases, leaving 6 bases of the junction unmatched. Germline CDR1 is MNHEY and CDR2 is SVGAGI. This CDR3 contains 14 residues. The CDR3 protein is CASRALAGGGEQYF. DNA of the CDR3: TGTGCCAGCAGGGCACTAGCGGGAGGGGGGGAGCAGTACTTC.

Only one count was recorded for this clone. The chain joins TRBV9 to TRBJ1-2, with unresolved D. This CDR3 spans 12 amino acids. Deletions cut 3 bases from V and 6 bases from J, with 9 bases between. Germline CDR1 is SGDLS and CDR2 is YYNGEE. The CDR3 loop is CASSAPSNGYTF. The CDR3 DNA sequence: TGTGCCAGCAGCGCTCCATCCAATGGCTACACCTTC.

The rearrangement joins TRBV6-1 to TRBJ1-1; possible D gene TRBD1, 5 bases. Looked up from germline, CDR1 is MNHNS and CDR2 is SASEGT. The CDR3 has 15 amino acids. Trimming cost V 4 bases and J 1 base, with 13 bases left between them. The CDR3 sequence is CASSAMRTKNTEAFF. CDR3 nucleotides: TGTGCCAGCAGTGCGATGCGGACAAAGAACACTGAAGCTTTCTTT.

The chain recombines TRBV19 with TRBJ2-6; D gene unclear. The germline V gene encodes CDR1 LNHDA and CDR2 SQIVND (reference sequence). There are 17 residues in the CDR3. The V gene lost 1 base and the J gene lost 0 bases, with 10 bases spanning the gap. The CDR3 sequence is CASSIGLDRSGANVLTF. In DNA, the CDR3 is TGTGCCAGTAGTATAGGACTGGACCGCTCTGGGGCCAACGTCCTGACTTTC. Full variable domain (outside the CDR3, taken from reference TRBV19 and TRBJ2-6): DGGITQSPKYLFRKEGQNVTLSCEQNLNHDAMYWYRQDPGQGLRLIYYSQIVNDFQKGDIAEGYSVSREKKESFPLTVTSAQKNPTAFYLCASSIGLDRSGANVLTFGAGSRLTVL.

The gene calls are TRBV27 and TRBJ2-1, with D maybe TRBD1 (6 bases). Germline V CDR1 and CDR2: MNHEY, SMNVEV (reference sequence). V shed 3 bases and J shed 0 bases, with 9 bases lying between them. CDR3 size: 15 residues. The CDR3 reads CASSFVGGSYNEQFF. The CDR3 DNA reads TGTGCCAGCAGTTTCGTAGGGGGCTCCTACAATGAGCAGTTCTTC.

This clone appeared once. This sequence joins TRBV11-2 and TRBJ2-2; weak D call: TRBD1 (5 bases). In germline, CDR1 is SGHAT, CDR2 FQNNGV. The V gene lost 5 bases and the J gene lost 4 bases, with 14 bases spanning the gap. This CDR3 comprises 15 residues. The CDR3 is CASSRQGLGTGELFF. Here the CDR3 DNA reads TGTGCCAGCAGCCGGCAGGGCCTCGGCACCGGGGAGCTGTTTTTT.

The chain carries TRBV11-1 and TRBJ2-5, with TRBD1 matching over 8 bases. The germline V gene has CDR1 SGHAT and CDR2 FQDESV (reference sequence). The J segment lost 5 bases and the V segment lost 5 bases, leaving 10 bases of the junction unmatched. The CDR3 is made up of 15 amino acids. The DNA of the CDR3 is TGTGCCAGCAGCCCGGGGACAGGAATAGGGGAGACCCAGTACTTC. Translated, it gives CASSPGTGIGETQYF. Full variable domain (rest looked up from reference TRBV11-1 and TRBJ2-5): EAEVAQSPRYKITEKSQAVAFWCDPISGHATLYWYRQILGQGPELLVQFQDESVVDDSQLPKDRFSAERLKGVDSTLKIQPAELGDSAMYLCASSPGTGIGETQYFGPGTRLLVL.

The chain is built from TRBV18 and TRBJ2-2, with a weak D call TRBD2 (5 bases). Per germline, CDR1 KGHSH and CDR2 LQKENI. V shed 6 bases and J shed 2 bases, with 10 bases lying between them. CDR3 length: 14 residues. The DNA of the CDR3 is TGTGCCAGCTCGCGGGCTACCAACACCGGGGAGCTGTTTTTT. Translated, it gives CASSRATNTGELFF.

J is TRBJ1-5 and V is TRBV5-1, with 9 nucleotides matching TRBD1. The V segment lost 0 bases and the J segment 3 bases; nucleotides outside the gene matches: 1. Germline assignment: CDR1 SGHRS and CDR2 YFSETQ. The CDR3 length is 15 residues. CDR3 residues: CASSLGDRDNQPQHF. CDR3 sequence (DNA): TGCGCCAGCAGCTTGGGGGACAGGGACAATCAGCCCCAGCATTTT.

Only a few counts were recorded for this clone. The J gene is TRBJ2-2, the V gene TRBV5-6; possibly TRBD1 for D (6 bases). Trimming stripped 2 bases from V and 0 bases from J, with 11 bases between. CDR1 is SGHDT and CDR2 is YYEEEE in the germline V gene. The length of the CDR3 is 16 residues. The CDR3 DNA sequence: TGTGCCAGCAGCTTTCCCAGGGGATCGAACACCGGGGAGCTGTTTTTT. This encodes CASSFPRGSNTGELFF.